The 6 T cell receptor beta chains in this list originate from one sample, sequenced in a study of blood T cell repertoires in COVID-19. Libraries were prepared by immunoSEQ multiplex PCR; TCRdb keeps only in-frame clonotypes and omits some of them. This sample has about 190,000 clones, with around 90% found just once. Material: peripheral blood. The receptors stem from a human donor in a cohort sampled during active COVID-19.

This chain links TRBV6-6 with TRBJ2-5; the D gene is possibly TRBD2 (6 bases). The V end was cut by 4 bases, the J end by 7 bases, with 16 bases between. The CDR3 length is 14 residues. Germline-derived CDR1 and CDR2 are MNHNY and SVGAGI (reference sequence). The CDR3 loop is CASSSPRGWGTQYF. CDR3 coding DNA: TGTGCCAGCAGTTCCCCCCGGGGGTGGGGGACCCAGTACTTC.

The chain couples TRBV5-4 to TRBJ2-5; perhaps TRBD1 as D (6 bases). This CDR3 is 17 amino acids long. CDR1 SGHNT and CDR2 YYREEE come from the germline V gene (reference sequence). V shed 0 bases and J shed 2 bases, with 17 bases lying between them. CDR3 protein: CASSLGERRTEQETQYF. The DNA of the CDR3 is TGTGCCAGCAGCTTGGGAGAGAGACGGACAGAACAAGAGACCCAGTACTTC.

The gene calls are TRBV5-8 and TRBJ2-5; possible D gene TRBD2, 6 bases. The CDR3 is 15 amino acids. CDR1 is SGHTS and CDR2 is YDEGEE in the germline V gene. V lost 5 bases and J lost 5, with 19 bases in between. CDR3: CASSPRAAAGETQYF. The CDR3, as DNA: TGTGCCAGCAGTCCACGGGCAGCCGCGGGGGAGACCCAGTACTTC.

V and J are TRBV5-1 and TRBJ2-7; a weak D match, TRBD2 (5 bases). Germline values: CDR1 SGHRS, CDR2 YFSETQ. The CDR3 spans 12 residues. The V end lost 3 bases, the J end lost 4 bases, and 8 bases lay between the germline ends. The CDR3 region is CASSSGMYEQYF. The CDR3, as DNA: TGCGCCAGCAGCTCGGGGATGTACGAGCAGTACTTC.

V and J are TRBV5-1 and TRBJ1-4, with 9 bases that match TRBD1. With V trimmed by 2 bases and J by 16 bases, 12 bases remained unmatched. The CDR3 length is 14 residues. From germline, CDR1 is SGHRS and CDR2 YFSETQ. For the CDR3, the DNA is TGCGCCAGCAGCTTTTCGACAGGGGGGGCGAGAAAGTTTTTT. Amino acids: CASSFSTGGARKFF.

V and J are TRBV27 and TRBJ2-7, with D possibly being TRBD2 (6 bases). V lost 5 bases, J lost 3 bases, and 14 bases lay in between. Germline lookup yields CDR1 MNHEY and CDR2 SMNVEV (reference sequence). The CDR3 runs to 14 residues. CDR3 sequence: CASSPKSGDYEQYF. The CDR3 DNA follows: TGTGCCAGCAGTCCAAAGTCGGGGGACTACGAGCAGTACTTC.